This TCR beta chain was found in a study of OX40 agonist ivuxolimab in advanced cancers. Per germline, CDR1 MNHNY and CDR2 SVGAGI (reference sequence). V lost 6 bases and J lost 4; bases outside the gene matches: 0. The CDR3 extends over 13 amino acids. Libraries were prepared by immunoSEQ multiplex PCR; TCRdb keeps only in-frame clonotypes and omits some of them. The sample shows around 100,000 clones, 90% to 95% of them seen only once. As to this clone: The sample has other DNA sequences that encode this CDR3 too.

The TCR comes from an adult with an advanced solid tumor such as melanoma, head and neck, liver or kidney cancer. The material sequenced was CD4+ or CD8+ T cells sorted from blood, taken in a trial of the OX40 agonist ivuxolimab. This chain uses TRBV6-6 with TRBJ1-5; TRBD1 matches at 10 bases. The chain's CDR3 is CASRDRGNQPQHF. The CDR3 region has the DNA TGTGCCAGCAGGGACAGGGGGAATCAGCCCCAGCATTTT.